The clone carrying this T cell receptor beta chain was seen only a few times. The CDR3 is 14 residues long. The V and J ends lost 6 bases and 5 bases, in that order; junction bases with no gene match: 8. From germline, CDR1 is MNHEY and CDR2 SVGEGT. Sequenced by immunoSEQ multiplex PCR; TCRdb stores in-frame clones only, minus some. The table includes over 200,000 clones, about 89% detected once. This record belongs to a study of blood T cell repertoires in COVID-19. Sample: peripheral blood. This clonotype originated in a woman aged 50 to 65 with acute or convalescent COVID-19. The chain joins TRBV6-2 or TRBV6-3 to TRBJ2-7, with 9 bases fitting TRBD1. CDR3: CASSPRDRAHEQYF. The CDR3 DNA sequence: TGTGCCAGCAGCCCCCGGGACAGGGCCCACGAGCAGTACTTC.